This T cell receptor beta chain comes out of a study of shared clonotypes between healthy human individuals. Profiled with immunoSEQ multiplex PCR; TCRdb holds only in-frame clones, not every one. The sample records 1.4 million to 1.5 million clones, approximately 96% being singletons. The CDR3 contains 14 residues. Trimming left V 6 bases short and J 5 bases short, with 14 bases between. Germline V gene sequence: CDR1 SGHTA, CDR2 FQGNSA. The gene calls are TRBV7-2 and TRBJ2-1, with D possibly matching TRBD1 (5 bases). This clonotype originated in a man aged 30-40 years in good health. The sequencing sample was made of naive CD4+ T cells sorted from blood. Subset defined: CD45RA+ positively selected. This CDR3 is CASSVVGQDNEQFF. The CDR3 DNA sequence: TGTGCCAGCAGTGTGGTGGGGCAGGACAATGAGCAGTTCTTC.